The 9 T cell receptor beta chains presented below share a single source sample, sequenced in a study of T cell responses to AZD1222 COVID-19 vaccine. Generated by immunoSEQ multiplex PCR, the TCRdb table keeps only in-frame clones and is missing some. The table has roughly 200,000 clones, roughly 92% seen once. The sequenced sample was peripheral blood, obtained 28 days after the second AZD1222 dose. The receptor set was obtained from an adult who received the AZD1222 COVID-19 vaccine.

The J gene is TRBJ1-2, the V gene TRBV5-1; D possibly corresponds to TRBD1 (6 bases). V was pared by 0 bases and J by 0 bases, with 12 bases between. The germline V gene encodes CDR1 SGHRS and CDR2 YFSETQ. The CDR3 contains 16 residues. This CDR3 is CASSLGGGESNYGYTF. In DNA, the CDR3 is TGCGCCAGCAGCTTGGGAGGGGGAGAATCTAACTATGGCTACACCTTC. The complete variable domain, with remaining parts taken from reference TRBV5-1 and TRBJ1-2, reads KAGVTQTPRYLIKTRGQQVTLSCSPISGHRSVSWYQQTPGQGLQFLFEYFSETQRNKGNFPGRFSGRQFSNSRSEMNVSTLELGDSALYLCASSLGGGESNYGYTFGSGTRLTVV.

This chain uses TRBV6-5 with TRBJ2-1, with 7 bases aligning to TRBD1. V trimming: 1 base; J trimming: 6 bases; junction bases outside the gene matches: 3. CDR3 size: 14 residues. Germline CDR1 and CDR2: MNHEY and SVGAGI. The CDR3 DNA reads as TGTGCCAGCAGTTACTTGGGACAGACCAATGAGCAGTTCTTC. Protein: CASSYLGQTNEQFF.

The rearrangement joins TRBV6-4 to TRBJ1-1; 7 nucleotides line up with TRBD1. With 0 bases clipped from V and 1 base from J, the junction kept 8 bases outside the gene matches. This CDR3 spans 17 amino acids. Germline V CDR1 and CDR2: MRHNA, SNTAGT. The CDR3 DNA reads TGTGCCAGCAGTGACTCGTTGGGTGGGACAGAGAACACTGAAGCTTTCTTT. Encoded protein: CASSDSLGGTENTEAFF.

The chain uses TRBV30 and TRBJ2-2; 9 nucleotides agree with TRBD2. The CDR3 totals 13 residues. CDR1 is GTSNPN, CDR2 SVGIG, per germline (reference sequence). V gave up 4 bases and J gave up 7 bases; unmatched junction bases: 4. The CDR3 sequence is CAWTAGGHGELFF. The CDR3 DNA is TGTGCCTGGACAGCGGGAGGCCACGGGGAGCTGTTTTTT. The variable domain in full, completed from reference TRBV30 and TRBJ2-2, reads SQTIHQWPATLVQPVGSPLSLECTVEGTSNPNLYWYRQAAGRGLQLLFYSVGIGQISSEVPQNLSASRPQDRQFILSSKKLLLSDSGFYLCAWTAGGHGELFFGEGSRLTVL.

The rearrangement links TRBV2 to TRBJ1-2; a weak D match, TRBD1 (5 bases). This CDR3 has 14 amino acids. V was clipped by 1 base and J by 4 bases, with 10 bases between them. Germline-derived CDR1 and CDR2 are SNHLY and FYNNEI. For the CDR3, the DNA is TGTGCCAGCAGTGAAGAAGGGGCGGGCTATGGCTACACCTTC. Its protein product is CASSEEGAGYGYTF.

The gene calls are TRBV23-1 and TRBJ1-1; 9 positions match TRBD1. TRBV23-1 is an ORF for which the function is uncertain. Losses at the gene ends were 7 bases for V and 4 bases for J; bases not matched to a gene: 7. This CDR3 region has 14 residues. The CDR3 DNA reads as TGCGCCAGCAAACCCGGGACAGGGAGCACTGAAGCTTTCTTT. It is translated as CASKPGTGSTEAFF.

This chain links TRBV14 with TRBJ2-3; D ambiguous. Germline CDR1 and CDR2: SGHDN and FVKESK. The CDR3 is 13 residues long. V was cut by 2 bases and J by 3 bases, with 6 bases left in between. This CDR3 reads CASSQLGTDTQYF. The CDR3 DNA follows: TGTGCCAGCAGCCAACTAGGGACAGATACGCAGTATTTT.

The chain joins TRBV10-3 to TRBJ2-7, with D possibly being TRBD1 or TRBD2 (7 bases each). The V end lost 1 base, the J end lost 4 bases, and 20 bases lay between the germline ends. CDR1 ENHRY and CDR2 SYGVKD come from the germline V gene. The CDR3 length is 17 residues. The CDR3 DNA follows: TGTGCCATCAGTGAGTTGCCACGGGCAGGGGGAGGGTACGAGCAGTACTTC. It yields the protein CAISELPRAGGGYEQYF.

The chain combines TRBV9 with TRBJ1-2; no firm D call. Germline assignment: CDR1 SGDLS and CDR2 YYNGEE. CDR3 length: 14 residues. Deletions cut 3 bases from V and 0 bases from J, with 9 bases between. The CDR3 DNA sequence: TGTGCCAGCAGCGGCGGCAGACCTAACTATGGCTACACCTTC. Amino acid sequence: CASSGGRPNYGYTF.